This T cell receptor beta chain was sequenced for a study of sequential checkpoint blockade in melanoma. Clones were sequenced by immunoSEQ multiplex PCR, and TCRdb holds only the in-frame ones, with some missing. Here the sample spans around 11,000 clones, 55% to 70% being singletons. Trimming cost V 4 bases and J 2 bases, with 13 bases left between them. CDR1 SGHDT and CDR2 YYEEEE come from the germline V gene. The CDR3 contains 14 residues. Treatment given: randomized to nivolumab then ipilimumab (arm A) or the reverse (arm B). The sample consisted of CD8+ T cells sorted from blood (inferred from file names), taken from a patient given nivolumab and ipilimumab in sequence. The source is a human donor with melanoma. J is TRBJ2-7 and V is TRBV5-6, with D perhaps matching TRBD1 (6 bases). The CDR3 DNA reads TGTGCCAGCAGCGAGGGGGACCTCCCCTACGAGCAGTACTTC. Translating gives CASSEGDLPYEQYF.